This TCR beta chain appears in the sequencing data of a study of cytomegalovirus exposure and HLA in healthy donors (dated by TCRdb to about 2017). With regard to the full study: An earlier analysis of about 560 of the donors reported approximately 280 Gb of sequence data and approximately 120 million unique TCR beta sequences obtained from roughly 180 million T cells. Roughly 300 gigabases of sequencing data and tens of millions of unique TCR sequences were included in an early release covering about 620 HLA-typed donors. The genetic ancestry cluster associated with self-reported Caucasian donors included around 76% of the approximately 410 genotyped donors. The study aimed to test whether signatures of past pathogen exposure could be identified by cataloging public T cell receptors. The study profiled the T cell repertoires of 500 to 800 subjects by immunosequencing and related them to cytomegalovirus serostatus. A separate validation cohort of roughly 130 different subjects was used in addition to the approximately 700-subject first cohort. To predict cytomegalovirus infection status, the study combined high-throughput TCR immunosequencing, statistical association of individual TCRs with disease status, and machine learning. In a later analysis, previously published TCR beta repertoires from 500 to 750 donors were re-analyzed and high-resolution HLA genotyping was added so that TCR occurrence patterns could be studied. In the later analysis, no new phenotypic data were used to find candidate immune exposures; instead, reliance was placed on TCR beta sequences and their occurrence across donors. In an earlier analysis of more than 550 of the donors, high-throughput TCR beta sequencing was used to judge whether each TCR beta V gene segment behaved as functional or pseudogenic. Alongside the repertoire data, information on donor age, sex, ethnicity and CMV serostatus was compiled. In a later genetic analysis, genome-wide SNP genotypes for about three fifths of the 666 donors were used, and that subset was treated as a discovery cohort. Every discovery cohort repertoire had been produced on one sequencing platform. Class I and class II HLA loci were covered by the typing at four-digit resolution. The number of donors typed differed by locus, with roughly 620-630 for A, B, C, DRB1 and DQB1, around 520 for DQA1, about 610 for DPA1, and approximately 470 for DPB1. Four to six DR-DQ haplotypes were handled as single units for association and clustering, since linkage in the cohort was strong. Among about 390 genotyped donors of the cohort, an average of approximately 230,000 unique TCR beta nucleotide sequences were sequenced per donor, approximately 20% of them non-productive. The study at large found these results: In a later analysis, HLA-associated TCR beta chains were found to be more clonally expanded and to have lower generation probabilities than equally common non-associated chains. A group of highly shared sequence variants was considered likely to be a technical artifact of the sequencing pipeline. Linkage disequilibrium might explain the correlated functional status among segregating V segments, but an unknown experimental factor could not be excluded. According to a later analysis, most CMV-associated TCR beta chains appeared to be HLA-restricted, and the HLA associations seemed to be driven largely by CMV exposure. Presence/absence analyses assumed roughly uniform sequencing depth across donors, an assumption that may not hold. According to the authors, the approach could potentially be generalized to other disease states and immunological phenotypes. Assigning TCR associations to individual alleles was difficult when HLA alleles, especially DR and DQ, strongly co-occurred. Most TCR sequences were seen in very few donors, while some public TCRs were found in many individuals. A later analysis reported that several top co-occurrence clusters appeared linked to parvovirus B19, influenza, CMV and Epstein-Barr virus. In a later analysis, TCR association rates were found to vary across HLA loci, with the most associated TCRs seen for DRB1 alleles and the fewest for HLA-C alleles. In both the original and validation cohorts, the classifier was reported to diagnose cytomegalovirus status with high specificity and sensitivity. In an earlier analysis of more than 450 of the donors, most TCR beta V segments were observed in productive rearrangements about 90% or about 30% of the time, broadly matching IMGT annotations. This cohort had only TCR beta chains sequenced, and the lack of alpha or paired-chain data limited which features could be detected. Specific HLA alleles were associated with 16,951 TCR beta sequences at a false discovery rate of 0.05 in a later analysis. Because the 87-base-pair reads could not distinguish some IMGT-functional V segments, including TRBV6-2 and TRBV6-3, those segments were excluded. A few of the identified cytomegalovirus-associated TCR beta chains were confirmed in vitro to be specific for cytomegalovirus antigens. In a later genetic analysis, fewer N-insertions in productive TCRs were reported among donors in an Asian-associated ancestry cluster than the roughly 700-donor mean. Because counts were too low, about 18 rarely observed V segments, including chromosome 9 orphons, were left out of the earlier analysis of approximately 580 of the donors. Because HLA typing was missing for some donors at each locus, association tests included only the typed subset. In a later genetic analysis, a missense DCLRE1C variant was associated with V-gene and J-gene trimming of TCR beta chains, and the association was replicated in an independent cohort. For the cohort, immune exposure information was limited to CMV serostatus. A further reported finding was that TCR beta sequences accurately predicted the HLA-A and HLA-B alleles for most subjects in the first cohort. In the study, some 160 TCR beta chains were listed as associated with cytomegalovirus.

Between the V and J ends, shortened by 2 bases and 2 bases respectively, the junction contains 13 bases. From the germline V gene, CDR1 is MNHEY and CDR2 is SVGAGI. There are 15 amino acids in the CDR3, from cysteine to phenylalanine inclusive. The sequence is cut down to CDR3 DNA, 45 bases in frame from base 1. The cohort was made up of 666 healthy bone marrow donors. At the time of sampling, every cohort member was nominally healthy, though immune exposures that went unrecorded were likely present. The donor tested CMV seropositive, placing the donor among the approximately 290 seropositive members of the cohort. A peripheral blood sample was collected from each donor, and TCR beta sequencing was performed on peripheral blood mononuclear cells. Genomic DNA was extracted from the blood cell samples with the Qiagen DNeasy Blood Extraction Kit. Libraries were constructed by the immunoSEQ multiplex PCR assay. For the multiplex PCR, a mixture combining 60 forward primers for TCR Vbeta segments and 13 reverse primers for TCR Jbeta segments was used. Amplification of the CDR3 region of rearranged TCR beta genes was performed with a multiplex PCR assay on genomic DNA. Amplified TCR beta libraries were sequenced as 87-base-pair reads on the Illumina HiSeq System. Concerning the study's data processing: In a later analysis, around 80 million unique TCR beta chains were counted across the 500 to 850 repertoires, and about 9.9 million of these chains were shared by at least two donors. To remove PCR and sequencing errors, raw reads were error-corrected and collapsed into unique sequences using a nearest-neighbor algorithm that merged closely related sequences. Alignment of CDR3 sequences to IMGT reference sequences was used to assign V, D and J gene segments. For a sequence to be retained, at least a six-nucleotide match to both a V gene segment and a J gene segment was required. A rearrangement counted as productive if the CDR3 had no stop codons and remained in frame with V and J, and every other rearrangement counted as non-productive. CDR3 was defined according to IMGT convention as the region running from the second conserved V-encoded cysteine to the conserved J-encoded phenylalanine. The earlier analysis of about 500 of the donors excluded sequences that lacked an unambiguous match to a single V gene segment. In an earlier analysis of several hundred of the donors, V segments were called functional above 56.7% productive rearrangements and were called segregating when the between-donor standard deviation exceeded 5%. To diagnose cytomegalovirus status from the catalog of TCR beta chain sequences, a statistical classification framework was built. In a later analysis, V and J genes were assigned by comparing TCR nucleotide sequences against IMGT/GENE-DB human TR gene sequences. A later analysis assigned CDR3 sequences and most-parsimonious VDJ recombination scenarios with the TCRdist pipeline. In a later analysis, each TCR beta chain was defined by its CDR3 amino acid sequence together with its V-gene family, and reads lacking a unique V-gene family were excluded. As a way to deal with suspected cross-contamination and a sequencing artifact, a later analysis dropped over 550 nucleotide sequences that were highly shared and had low generation probability. In a later analysis, a clonal expansion index for each public chain was calculated from normalized within-repertoire ranks of inferred template counts. Generation probabilities in a later analysis came from a VDJ recombination model fitted to out-of-frame rearrangements, and those results were checked against IGoR. A later analysis scored TCR-TCR, TCR-HLA and TCR-CMV co-occurrence with hypergeometric tests, applying a repertoire-size bias correction to TCR pairs. To estimate false discovery rates, a later analysis permuted the HLA or CMV assignments 20 times. In a later analysis, co-occurring TCRs were grouped using DBSCAN, and TCRdist sequence similarity was added for clustering within HLA-allele-positive subsets. Repertoires with fewer than 30,000 or more than 120,000 public chains, plus five repertoires with anomalous nucleotide sharing, were excluded from co-occurrence clustering. TCRdb holds this immuneACCESS table with in-frame rearrangements only. Some clones are missing; in checked studies, unresolved V genes explain under half, and the rest has no known cause. Clone size and the V and J calls come from that table; the DNA yielded D and trimming. The sample yields some 190,000 clones; roughly 73% were counted once. Less than 2.5% of the sample is held by the ten biggest clonotypes.

This clone was counted a few times. Its antigen is currently not known. It has no much larger one-base neighbor in the sample; base qualities were not kept. The specimen sequenced was PBMCs. The chain links TRBV6-5 with TRBJ2-7; perhaps TRBD2 is the D gene, with 5 bases matching. This TCR was recovered from a woman aged 25 to 39 in good health and CMV-seropositive. CDR3 reads: CASSYVRAGAYEQYF. At the DNA level, the sequence is TGTGCCAGCAGTTACGTACGGGCGGGTGCCTACGAGCAGTACTTC.